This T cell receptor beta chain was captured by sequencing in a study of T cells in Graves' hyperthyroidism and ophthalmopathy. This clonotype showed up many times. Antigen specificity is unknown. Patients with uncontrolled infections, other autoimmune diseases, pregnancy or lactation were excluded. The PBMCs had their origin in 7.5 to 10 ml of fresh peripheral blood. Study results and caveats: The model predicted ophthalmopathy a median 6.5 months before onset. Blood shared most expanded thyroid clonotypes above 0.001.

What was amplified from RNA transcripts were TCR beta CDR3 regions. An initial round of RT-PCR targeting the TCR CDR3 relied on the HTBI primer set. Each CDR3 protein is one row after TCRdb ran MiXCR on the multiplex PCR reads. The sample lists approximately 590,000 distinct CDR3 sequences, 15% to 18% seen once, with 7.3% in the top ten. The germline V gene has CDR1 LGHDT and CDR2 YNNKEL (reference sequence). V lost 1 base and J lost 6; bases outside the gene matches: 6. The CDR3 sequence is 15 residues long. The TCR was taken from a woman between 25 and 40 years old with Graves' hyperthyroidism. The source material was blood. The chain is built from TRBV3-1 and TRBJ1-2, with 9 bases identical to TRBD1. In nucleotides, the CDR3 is TGTGCCAGCAGCCAAGCCAACCGGGACAGGGATGGCTACACCTTC. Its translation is CASSQANRDRDGYTF.